The subject of this entry is one T cell receptor beta chain. Its antigen is as yet unknown. Sample time point: week 11, during vaccination. Every vaccine dose comprised 300 ug of mutant IDH1 20-mer peptide plus topical imiquimod. This entry comes from a study of a mutant IDH1 vaccine in newly diagnosed glioma. Profiling relied on immunoSEQ multiplex PCR, and the TCRdb table lists in-frame clones only, not all of them. The sample contains around 130,000 clones, around four fifths of which appear only once. V dropped 3 bases and J dropped 5; count of bases not matched to a gene: 9. The CDR3 is 15 residues long. The germline CDR1 and CDR2 sequences are SGHKS and YYEKEE (reference sequence).

The V and J genes are TRBV5-5 and TRBJ2-3; 7 bases agree with TRBD2. Sequenced material: PBMCs, taken from a glioma patient whose treatment included an IDH1 peptide vaccine. The TCR originated in a man in his forties or fifties with glioma. CDR3 bases: TGTGCCAGCAGCTCAGCGGGGCATTATCAAGATACGCAGTATTTT. Translation: CASSSAGHYQDTQYF.